This entry lists 19 T cell receptor beta chains sequenced from one sample in a study of blood T cells in healthy people across ages. Then a second PCR, running roughly 7 to 11 cycles, was carried out with a sample-barcoded 5' primer and a J-beta primer mix. TCRdb analysed the 5' RACE reads with MiXCR anew, one entry per CDR3 protein. The sample holds hundreds of thousands of distinct CDR3 sequences, roughly 21% seen once. Sequencing was performed on blood. These receptors all stem from a man between 65 and 79 years old in good health.

In the case of this clonotype: No DNA is shown, since the ends of the CDR3 on it are uncertain; the CDR3 is the one TCRdb lists. The genes are TRBV5-5 and TRBJ1-2; the table's D call of TRBD1 was not tested on the DNA. Germline V gives CDR1 SGHKS, CDR2 YYEKEE (reference sequence). The CDR3 sequence runs 13 residues, both termini included. CDR3 protein: CASSFGTGSRDTF.

The V and J genes are TRBV5-1 and TRBJ1-2, with 8 bases identical to TRBD1. The CDR3 runs 17 residues. Germline-derived CDR1 and CDR2 are SGHRS and YFSETQ. V trimming: 4 bases; J trimming: 8 bases; junction bases outside the gene matches: 19. CDR3 in amino acids: CASSPDRGHYGGTGYTF. In DNA, the CDR3 is TGCGCCAGCAGCCCTGACAGGGGCCATTACGGCGGGACGGGCTACACCTTC.

This clonotype turned up a few times. A clone one base away is much larger, so this may be a read error. The V and J genes are TRBV10-3 and TRBJ2-7, with 7 bases identical to TRBD2. The CDR3 runs to 15 residues. Germline V gives CDR1 ENHRY, CDR2 SYGVKD. CDR3 in amino acids: CTISGSAGTTYEQYF. As DNA, the CDR3 is TGTACCATCAGTGGATCGGCAGGGACTACCTACGAGCAGTACTTC.

There are many counts of this clonotype. The genes are TRBV12-3 or TRBV12-4 and TRBJ2-5, with D perhaps matching TRBD2 (5 bases). V was cut by 3 bases and J by 5 bases, with 13 bases left in between. This CDR3 spans 14 amino acids. CDR3 nucleotides: TGTGCCAGCAGTTTCGACTCCCGAGGGGAGACCCAGTACTTC. This sequence encodes CASSFDSRGETQYF.

This sequence joins TRBV12-3 or TRBV12-4 and TRBJ2-2, with 12 bases aligning to TRBD2. This CDR3 has 21 amino acids. J lost 0 bases, V lost 6 bases, and 17 bases had no gene match. The CDR3 DNA sequence: TGTGCCAGCAGGTTGGATGACAGGTTCGGACTAGCGGGGACGAACACCGGGGAGCTGTTTTTT. It is translated as CASRLDDRFGLAGTNTGELFF.

This clonotype appeared a few times. The chain uses TRBV20-1 and TRBJ2-1, with D perhaps being TRBD1 or TRBD2 (5 bases each). Trimming cost V 4 bases and J 12 bases, with 19 bases left between them. The germline V gene encodes CDR1 DFQATT and CDR2 SNEGSKA (reference sequence). This CDR3 has 13 residues. The CDR3 bases are TGCAGTGCTAATTCCGGGACCCCCACAGGGCAGTTCTTC. This codes for CSANSGTPTGQFF.

In its sample, this clonotype was seen a few times. The V call is TRBV2, the J call TRBJ2-5; 11 bases match TRBD1. The DNA end is a closer match to TRBJ2-1, so the J assignment may be wrong. This CDR3 is 17 amino acids long. Germline values: CDR1 SNHLY, CDR2 FYNNEI. The CDR3 nucleotides are TGTGCCAGCAGTACCAATCCGGGACAGGGGGTGACCAATGAGCAGTTCTTC. Translating it yields CASSTNPGQGVTNEQFF.

The rearrangement uses TRBV5-1 and TRBJ2-5; D assignment may be TRBD1 or TRBD2 (6 bases each). The germline V gene has CDR1 SGHRS and CDR2 YFSETQ. The CDR3 is made up of 15 amino acids. The V gene lost 0 bases and the J gene lost 5 bases, with 14 bases spanning the gap. CDR3 in amino acids: CASSLADQGGETQYF. Here the CDR3 DNA reads TGCGCCAGCAGCTTGGCCGACCAAGGGGGGGAGACCCAGTACTTC.

This clonotype was observed at least ten times. The chain uses TRBV6-6 and TRBJ2-5, with a possible D match to TRBD1 (6 bases). The CDR3 consists of 12 residues. Per the germline V gene, CDR1 is MNHNY and CDR2 is SVGAGI (reference sequence). V lost 7 bases to trimming and J lost 6 bases, with 12 bases between them. CDR3 nucleotide sequence: TGTGCCAGCACAGAGGGGGACCAGACCCAGTACTTC. Translated: CASTEGDQTQYF.

CDR3 bases: TGTGCCCGCAATCAGGGGGGAAACACTGAAGCTTTCTTT. The encoded protein is CARNQGGNTEAFF. This chain joins TRBV30 and TRBJ1-1, with TRBD1 identical over 7 bases. The CDR3 contains 13 residues. V gave up 8 bases and J gave up 2 bases; unmatched junction bases: 8. Looked up from germline, CDR1 is GTSNPN and CDR2 is SVGIG (reference sequence).

In regard to this clonotype: One end of the junction fails to match germline, which may point to a read error. This chain connects TRBV6-5 to TRBJ2-6; possibly TRBD1 for D (5 bases). The CDR3 runs to 13 residues. Germline values: CDR1 MNHEY, CDR2 SVGAGI. CDR3: CASRGVGASVLTF. The CDR3 coding sequence is TGTGCCAGCCGTGGAGTTGGGGCCAGCGTCCTGACTTTC.

The CDR3 DNA reads as TGCGCCAGCAGCCGGGGACTAGCGGCGTATCCAGATACGCAGTATTTT. It translates to CASSRGLAAYPDTQYF. The rearrangement links TRBV4-3 to TRBJ2-3; 11 positions agree with TRBD2. Trimming cost V 4 bases and J 4 bases; bases outside gene matches: 7. The CDR3 extends over 16 amino acids. Germline lookup yields CDR1 LGHNA and CDR2 YSLEER.

Regarding this clonotype: This clone may be a read error of a much larger clone one base away. The V gene is TRBV20-1, the J gene TRBJ2-3; 8 nucleotides match TRBD2. Germline V CDR1 and CDR2: DFQATT, SNEGSKA (reference sequence). V was pared by 1 base and J by 1 base, with 13 bases of the junction left unmatched. CDR3 length: 18 residues. The CDR3 region is CSARVGLGSGTGTDTQYF. The CDR3 DNA sequence: TGCAGTGCTAGAGTCGGATTGGGTAGCGGGACCGGCACAGATACGCAGTATTTT.

V gene TRBV7-9 combines with J gene TRBJ2-5; 9 bases map to TRBD1. Germline V lookup: CDR1 SEHNR, CDR2 FQNEAQ (reference sequence). The CDR3 is 13 amino acids. The V and J ends lost 7 bases and 6 bases, in that order; junction bases with no gene match: 6. CDR3 nucleotide sequence: TGTGCCAGCAAAAATGACAGGGGGAAGACCCAGTACTTC. It translates to CASKNDRGKTQYF.

The sample holds many counts of this clonotype. The V call is TRBV10-3, the J call TRBJ1-4; tentatively, D is TRBD1 (5 bases). The ends were cut back, 6 bases at V and 8 bases at J, with 10 bases in the middle. CDR3 length equals 12 residues. CDR1 and CDR2 from the germline V gene are ENHRY and SYGVKD. This CDR3 reads CAISREGEKLFF. Here the CDR3 DNA reads TGTGCCATCAGCCGAGAGGGGGAAAAACTGTTTTTT.

The chain joins TRBV28 to TRBJ1-4; D gene unclear. V was trimmed by 6 bases and J by 5 bases, leaving 13 bases between them. Germline CDR1 MDHEN, CDR2 SYDVKM. The CDR3 loop spans 14 amino acids. The CDR3 DNA reads as TGTGCCAGCAGCCACCCCCGGGGAAATGAAAAACTGTTTTTT. Translation gives CASSHPRGNEKLFF.

In this sample, this clonotype turned up many times. This rearrangement joins TRBV3-1 to TRBJ1-3, with 7 bases fitting TRBD1. The CDR3 length is 14 residues. Trimming removed 4 bases from V and 2 bases from J; junction bases left unmatched: 2. Germline CDR1 reads LGHDT; CDR2 reads YNNKEL (reference sequence). Here the CDR3 reads CASSLGQAGNTIYF. CDR3 sequence (DNA): TGTGCCAGCAGCCTTGGACAGGCTGGAAACACCATATATTTT.

The sample holds a few counts of this clonotype. This chain links TRBV20-1 with TRBJ2-3; possible D gene TRBD2, 5 bases. Between the trimmed V and J ends, which lost 6 bases and 5 bases, there was a span of 18 bases. The CDR3 loop spans 14 amino acids. Germline-derived CDR1 and CDR2 are DFQATT and SNEGSKA (reference sequence). This chain's CDR3 is CSAMGRGNGDTQYF. The DNA of the CDR3 is TGCAGTGCCATGGGTCGAGGGAATGGAGATACGCAGTATTTT.

The J gene is TRBJ2-5, the V gene TRBV4-3; D is unclear. The CDR3 totals 14 residues. Germline V gives CDR1 LGHNA, CDR2 YSLEER. V gave up 2 bases and J gave up 4 bases, with 11 bases separating them. CDR3 residues: CASSQRASGETQYF. The CDR3 region has the DNA TGCGCCAGCAGCCAACGGGCTAGTGGAGAGACCCAGTACTTC.